Detailed here is one T cell receptor beta chain. This clone is regarded as medium-sized (0.01 to 0.1%). Its specific antigen is unknown. No per-base quality is available; no much larger clone lies one base away. This entry comes from a study of OX40 agonist ivuxolimab in advanced cancers. Regarding the study in general: Ivuxolimab, which targeted the costimulatory receptor OX40 (CD134), was an agonistic, fully human IgG2 monoclonal antibody. Intravenous ivuxolimab was administered to patients every 2 weeks at six dose levels: 0.01, 0.1, 0.3, 1.5, 3 and 10 mg/kg. Among the roughly 52 dose-escalation patients, 19 had hepatocellular carcinoma, roughly 15 melanoma, 9 renal cell carcinoma and 9 head and neck cancer. A male proportion of under 85% and a mean age of 60 years, ranging from roughly 23 to 80, were recorded for the dose-escalation cohort. Patients were allowed to have had prior anti-PD-1, anti-PD-L1 or anti-CTLA-4 therapy, and 40% of the dose-escalation patients had previously received checkpoint inhibitors. Partial responses were achieved by three dose-escalation patients, of whom one had hepatocellular carcinoma and two had cutaneous melanoma. The purpose of peripheral TCRbeta sequencing was to test whether ivuxolimab changed TCR sequence diversity and led to clonal T-cell expansion. The paper reports the monotherapy dose-escalation portion (N of about 47 patients) of the phase I ivuxolimab trial.

Via the germline V gene, CDR1 is MDHEN and CDR2 SYDVKM. V lost 5 bases and J lost 3 bases; the stretch between them is 11 bases long. The CDR3 goes from the cysteine to the phenylalanine over 13 residues. Only the CDR3 DNA stays, 39 bases, in frame from base 1. Paper-wide results and their limitations: Low levels of normalized T-cell clonal expansion were also seen in some patients who did not respond. In the 0.1-3.0 mg/kg groups, partial responders had among the lowest normalized peripheral clonal expansion, particularly in CD8+ T cells. The antigen specificity of the peripheral T cells that underwent clonal expansion was not determined. After ivuxolimab, more expanded clones were found on average in CD8+ T cells than in CD4+ T cells. At doses of 0.1 to 3.0 mg/kg, clonal expansion of both CD4+ and CD8+ blood T cells was observed from baseline to week 6.

Patients with autoimmune disease history or receiving systemic immunosuppression were excluded from the trial. Peripheral blood for TCR sequencing was drawn from every dose cohort at baseline, at cycle 4 day 1 and at cycle 7 day 1. Samples came from an open-label, multicenter, first-in-human phase I dose-escalation trial of ivuxolimab. Adults with locally advanced or metastatic melanoma, renal cell, hepatocellular, or head and neck squamous cell carcinoma were enrolled in the trial. Before TCR sequencing, CD4+ T cells and CD8+ T cells were sorted from peripheral blood as separate populations. To sequence the TCRbeta CDR3 region, genomic DNA was isolated from the sorted cells. TCRbeta CDR3 regions were sequenced using the immunoSEQ Assay. Not all clones reach the TCRdb copy of this immuneACCESS table, which keeps in-frame sequences only. Checked studies attribute under half of the gap to unresolved V genes and leave the rest unexplained. Across this sample there are about 35,000 clones, with approximately 79% seen only once. The ten largest make up roughly 14% of the sample.

The TCR was taken from an adult with an advanced solid tumor such as melanoma, head and neck, liver or kidney cancer. The source material was CD4+ or CD8+ T cells sorted from blood, sampled in a trial of the OX40 agonist ivuxolimab. The chain was built from TRBV28 and TRBJ2-7; confidence is insufficient to name the D gene. The CDR3 region has the sequence CASSPRTGYEQYF. The sequenced DNA: TGTGCCAGCAGTCCTCGGACGGGCTACGAGCAGTACTTC.